This record looks at one T cell receptor (beta chain) sequence and its context. Profiled with immunoSEQ multiplex PCR; TCRdb holds only in-frame clones, not every one. The sample includes 85,000 to 90,000 clones, roughly 84% of them seen just once. The data were taken from a study of control samples from healthy donors and cancer patients. J lost 5 bases, V lost 1 base, and 5 bases had no gene match. Germline loops: CDR1 LGHDT, CDR2 YNNKEL (reference sequence). CDR3 length equals 17 residues. The rearrangement joins TRBV3-1 (or the pseudogene TRBV3-2) to TRBJ2-2; 12 nucleotides agree with TRBD1. The sequence came from a woman aged 40 to 49 in good health. The specimen sequenced was blood. In DNA, the CDR3 is TGTGCCAGCAGCCAAGGTTTGGGACAGGGGGCGACCGGGGAGCTGTTTTTT. Its translation is CASSQGLGQGATGELFF.